The T cell receptor (beta chain) described here comes from a study of breast tumors, draining lymph nodes, adjacent tissues. Germline values: CDR1 SGHNT, CDR2 YENEEA. Both ends counted, the CDR3 spans 23 residues. Axillary draining lymph nodes of breast cancer patients supplied the node samples. As concerns this clonotype: Its antigen is as yet unknown. No DNA is shown, since the ends of the CDR3 on it are uncertain; the CDR3 is the one TCRdb lists.

Findings and limits, study-wide: Data only fit, rather than demonstrated, lymph node origin of most tumor T cells. Tumor repertoires ranked between lymph nodes and nontumor tissue in diversity, with V and J gene preferences. Luminal-like breast cancer showed significantly higher tumor–nontumor repertoire similarity than basal-like. Most tumor T cells seemingly derive from lymph node, then expand in tumor.

TCRdb redid the calling of the multiplex PCR reads with MiXCR, one entry per CDR3 protein. The data show about 120,000 distinct CDR3 sequences, with about 20% seen just once and less than 4.5% held by the top ten. The sequenced sample was axillary lymph node tissue. The chain employs TRBV11-3 and TRBJ2-1; the table names TRBD1, a call not compared with the DNA. This clonotype originated in a female donor with breast cancer. Some clones in this sample may be carry-over from other donors' samples. The CDR3 spells CASSLDGYTFGSGTRGYYNEQFF.